The clone carrying this T cell receptor (beta chain) was seen just once. CDR1 is SEHNR and CDR2 is FQNEAQ in the germline V gene (reference sequence). The J segment lost 2 bases and the V segment lost 2 bases, leaving 0 bases of the junction unmatched. CDR3 length: 14 amino acids. This entry is derived from a study of blood T cell repertoires in COVID-19. On the study more broadly: Sites across the United States, Italy and Spain contributed samples from acute and convalescent COVID-19. Sources were T cells, B-cell-depleted T cells, or PBMCs; the material itself was cDNA or gDNA.

Original handling: Quantification of nucleated cells was approximated via reference gene primer amplification. Only in-frame clones appear in the TCRdb table, and some are missing; sequencing was by immunoSEQ multiplex PCR. The V and J calls and clone size were taken over from that table, and D and trimming were inferred from the DNA. The repertoire includes some 120,000 clones, roughly four fifths of them detected once, and approximately 10% sits in the top ten. The rearrangement uses TRBV7-9 and TRBJ1-3, with TRBD1 matching over 7 bases. Sequenced: peripheral blood. This sequence was found in a human donor in a cohort sampled during active COVID-19. CDR3 loop: CASSLTGAGNTIYF. CDR3 DNA: TGTGCCAGCAGCTTAACAGGGGCTGGAAACACCATATATTTT.